This T cell receptor (beta chain) was retrieved from a study of T cells in women clearing cervical HPV infection. Turning to this clone: The observed sequence ends 3 residues before the CDR3 terminus, with the missing tail filled in from the germline J gene.

CDR1 SGHVS and CDR2 FQNEAQ come from the germline V gene. Unmatched junction bases numbered 13, after V lost 2 bases and J lost 4 bases. CDR3 length equals 17 residues. Produced via immunoSEQ multiplex PCR; TCRdb's table is partial and in-frame only. The table for this sample gives 48,000 or so clones. This clonotype was obtained from a woman between 18 and 70 years old with a cervical HPV16 infection that either progressed to CIN3+ or cleared (not recorded which). The chain recombines TRBV7-8 with TRBJ2-5, with 7 bases that match TRBD2. The sequenced sample was blood buffy coat. The CDR3 spells CASSLSISTRGGETQYF. The CDR3 bases that were read are TGTGCCAGCAGCTTAAGCATCAGCACTCGCGGGGGAGAGACC.